This TCR beta chain appears in the sequencing data of a study of cytomegalovirus exposure and HLA in healthy donors. Points from the study as a whole: Rare sequences made up most TCRs, while some public TCRs were found in many donors. Earlier results showed most TCR beta V segments being productive about 90% or about 30% of the time.

The J segment lost 5 bases and the V segment lost 3 bases, leaving 13 bases of the junction unmatched. Germline V gives CDR1 MGHRA, CDR2 YSYEKL. The CDR3 is 17 amino acids. PCR was performed using 60 Vbeta and 13 Jbeta primers. Libraries were prepared by immunoSEQ multiplex PCR; TCRdb keeps only in-frame clonotypes and omits some of them. The table includes 99,000 or so clones, roughly three quarters detected once. Notes on this clone: Its antigen is not identified.

Likely unrecorded immune exposures existed in these nominally healthy donors. The sequence derives from a woman aged 40 to 50 in good health and CMV-seronegative. This chain joins TRBV4-1 and TRBJ2-3; 8 bases fit TRBD1. The sequencing input was PBMCs. CDR3 sequence reads: CASSHEHQGAYGDTQYF. CDR3 DNA: TGCGCCAGCAGCCATGAACATCAGGGGGCTTACGGAGATACGCAGTATTTT.